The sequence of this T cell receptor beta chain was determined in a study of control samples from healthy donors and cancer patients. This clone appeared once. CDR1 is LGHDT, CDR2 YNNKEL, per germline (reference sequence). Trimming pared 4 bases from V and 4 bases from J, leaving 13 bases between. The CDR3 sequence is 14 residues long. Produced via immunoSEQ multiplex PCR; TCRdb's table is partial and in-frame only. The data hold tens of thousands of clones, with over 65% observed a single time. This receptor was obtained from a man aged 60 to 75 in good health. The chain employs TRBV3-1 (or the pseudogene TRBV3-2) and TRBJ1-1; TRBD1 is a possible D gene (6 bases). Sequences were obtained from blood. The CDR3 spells CASSRGTTGTEAFF. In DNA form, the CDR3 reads TGTGCCAGCAGCCGGGGGACAACGGGCACTGAAGCTTTCTTT.